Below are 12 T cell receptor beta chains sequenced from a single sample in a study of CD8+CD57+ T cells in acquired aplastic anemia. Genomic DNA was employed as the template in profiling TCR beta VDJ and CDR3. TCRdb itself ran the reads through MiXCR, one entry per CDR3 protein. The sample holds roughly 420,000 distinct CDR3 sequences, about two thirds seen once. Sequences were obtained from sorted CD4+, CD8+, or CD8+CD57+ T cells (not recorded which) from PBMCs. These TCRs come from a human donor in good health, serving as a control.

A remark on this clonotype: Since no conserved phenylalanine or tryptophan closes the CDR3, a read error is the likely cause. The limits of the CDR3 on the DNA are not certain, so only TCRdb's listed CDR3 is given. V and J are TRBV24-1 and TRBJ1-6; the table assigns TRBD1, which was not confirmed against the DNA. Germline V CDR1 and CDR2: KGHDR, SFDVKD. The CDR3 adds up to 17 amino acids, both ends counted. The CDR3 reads CATSDNTDRPYNSPPHL.

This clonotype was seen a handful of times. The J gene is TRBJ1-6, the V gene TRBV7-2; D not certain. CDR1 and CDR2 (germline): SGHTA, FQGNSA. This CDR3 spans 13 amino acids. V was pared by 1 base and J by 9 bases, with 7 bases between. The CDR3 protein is CASSLESLSPLHF. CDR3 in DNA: TGTGCCAGCAGCTTAGAGTCCCTTTCACCCCTCCACTTT.

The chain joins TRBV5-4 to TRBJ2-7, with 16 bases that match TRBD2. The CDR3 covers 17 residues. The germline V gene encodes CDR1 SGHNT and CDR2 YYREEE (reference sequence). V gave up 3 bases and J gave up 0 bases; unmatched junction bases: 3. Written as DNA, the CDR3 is TGTGCCAGCAGCTCGGGACTAGCGGGGGGGTACTCCTACGAGCAGTACTTC. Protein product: CASSSGLAGGYSYEQYF.

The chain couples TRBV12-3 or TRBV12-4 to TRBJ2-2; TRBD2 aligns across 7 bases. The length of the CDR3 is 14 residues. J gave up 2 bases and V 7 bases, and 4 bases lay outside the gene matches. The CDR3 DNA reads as TGTGCCAGCACCACGACTAGCAACACCGGGGAGCTGTTTTTT. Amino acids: CASTTTSNTGELFF.

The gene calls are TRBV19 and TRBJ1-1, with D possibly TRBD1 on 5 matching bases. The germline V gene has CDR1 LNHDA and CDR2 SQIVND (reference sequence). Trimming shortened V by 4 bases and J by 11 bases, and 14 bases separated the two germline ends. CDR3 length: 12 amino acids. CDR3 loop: CASSKAGIGAFF. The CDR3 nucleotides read TGTGCCAGTAGTAAAGCAGGGATCGGGGCTTTCTTT.

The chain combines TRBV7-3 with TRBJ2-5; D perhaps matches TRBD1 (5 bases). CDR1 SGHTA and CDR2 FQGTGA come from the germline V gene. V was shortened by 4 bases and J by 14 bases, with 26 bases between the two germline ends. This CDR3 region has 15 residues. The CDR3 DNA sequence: TGTGCCAGCAGCTCTGGCCCCCAGGGAAATGAGCAGTTCTACTTC. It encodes CASSSGPQGNEQFYF. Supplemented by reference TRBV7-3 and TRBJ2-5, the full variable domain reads GAGVSQTPSNKVTEKGKYVELRCDPISGHTALYWYRQSLGQGPEFLIYFQGTGAADDSGLPNDRFFAVRPEGSVSTLKIQRTERGDSAVYLCASSSGPQGNEQFYFGPGTRLLVL.

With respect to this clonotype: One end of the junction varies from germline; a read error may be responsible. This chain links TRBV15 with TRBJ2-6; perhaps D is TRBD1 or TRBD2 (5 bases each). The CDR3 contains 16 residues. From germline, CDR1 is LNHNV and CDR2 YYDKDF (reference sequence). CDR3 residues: CASSPGRSPRANVLTF. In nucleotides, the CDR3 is TGCGCCAGCAGCCCGGGACGGAGTCCAAGGGCCAACGTCCTGACTTTC.

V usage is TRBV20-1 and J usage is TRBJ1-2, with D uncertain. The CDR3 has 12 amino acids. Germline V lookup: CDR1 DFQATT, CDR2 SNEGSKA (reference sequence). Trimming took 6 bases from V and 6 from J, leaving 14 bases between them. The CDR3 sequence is CSAQTAGDGYTF. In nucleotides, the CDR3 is TGCAGTGCCCAGACGGCAGGCGATGGCTACACCTTC.

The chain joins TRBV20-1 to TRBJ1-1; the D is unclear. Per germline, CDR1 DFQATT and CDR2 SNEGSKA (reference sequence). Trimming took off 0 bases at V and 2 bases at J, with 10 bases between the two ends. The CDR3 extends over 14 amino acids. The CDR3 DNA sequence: TGCAGTGCTAGAGATCTGGCAGCCAACACTGAAGCTTTCTTT. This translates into CSARDLAANTEAFF.

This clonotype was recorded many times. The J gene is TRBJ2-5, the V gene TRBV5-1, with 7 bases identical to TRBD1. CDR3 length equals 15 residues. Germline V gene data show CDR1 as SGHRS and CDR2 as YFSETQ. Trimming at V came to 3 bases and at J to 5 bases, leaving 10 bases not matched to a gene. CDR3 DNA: TGCGCCAGCAGCTGGACGGACAGGCCTGGGGAGACCCAGTACTTC. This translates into CASSWTDRPGETQYF.

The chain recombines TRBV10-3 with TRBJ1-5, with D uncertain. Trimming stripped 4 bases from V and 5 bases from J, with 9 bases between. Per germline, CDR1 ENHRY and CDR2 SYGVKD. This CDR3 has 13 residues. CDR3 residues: CAISVQDDQPQHF. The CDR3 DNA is TGTGCCATCAGTGTTCAGGACGATCAGCCCCAGCATTTT.

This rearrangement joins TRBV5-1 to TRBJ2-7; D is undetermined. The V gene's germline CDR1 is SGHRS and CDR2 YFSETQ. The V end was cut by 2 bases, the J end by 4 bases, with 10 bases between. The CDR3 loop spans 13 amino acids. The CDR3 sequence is CASSLNAEYEQYF. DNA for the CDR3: TGCGCCAGCAGCTTAAATGCGGAGTACGAGCAGTACTTC. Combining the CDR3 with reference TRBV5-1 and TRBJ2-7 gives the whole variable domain KAGVTQTPRYLIKTRGQQVTLSCSPISGHRSVSWYQQTPGQGLQFLFEYFSETQRNKGNFPGRFSGRQFSNSRSEMNVSTLELGDSALYLCASSLNAEYEQYFGPGTRLTVT.